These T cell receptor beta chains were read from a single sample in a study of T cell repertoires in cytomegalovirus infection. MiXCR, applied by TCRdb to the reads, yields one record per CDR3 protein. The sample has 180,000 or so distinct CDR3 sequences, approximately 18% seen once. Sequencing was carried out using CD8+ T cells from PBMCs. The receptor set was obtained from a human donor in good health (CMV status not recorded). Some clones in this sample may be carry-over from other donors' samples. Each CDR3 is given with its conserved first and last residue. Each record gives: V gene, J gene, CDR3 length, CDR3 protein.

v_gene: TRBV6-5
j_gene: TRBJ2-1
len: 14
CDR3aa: CASKLAGGRDEQFF

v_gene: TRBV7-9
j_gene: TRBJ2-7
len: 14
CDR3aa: CASSPRDRVHEQYF

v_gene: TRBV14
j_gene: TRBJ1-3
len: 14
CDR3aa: CASSQEGGRATIYF

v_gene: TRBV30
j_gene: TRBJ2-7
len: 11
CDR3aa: CAWTAGLEQYF

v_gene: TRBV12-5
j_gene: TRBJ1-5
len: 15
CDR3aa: CASGPFTGVSQPQHF

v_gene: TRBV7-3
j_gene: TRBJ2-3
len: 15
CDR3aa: CASSSEPFSTDTQYF

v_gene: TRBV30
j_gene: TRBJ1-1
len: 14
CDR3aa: CAWSISGQGPEAFF

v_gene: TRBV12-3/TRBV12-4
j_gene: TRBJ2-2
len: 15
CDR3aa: CASSPLPADTGELFF

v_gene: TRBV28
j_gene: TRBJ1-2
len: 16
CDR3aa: CASSPNLQGVDYGYTF

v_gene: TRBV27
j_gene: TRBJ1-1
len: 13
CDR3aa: CASSLKGDTEAFF

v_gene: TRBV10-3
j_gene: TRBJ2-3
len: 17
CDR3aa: CAIEGPQTSGGTDTQYF

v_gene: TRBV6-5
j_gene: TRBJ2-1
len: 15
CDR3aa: CASSLGLASYNEQFF

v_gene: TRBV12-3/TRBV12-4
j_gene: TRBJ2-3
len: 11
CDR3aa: CASSLAGTQYF

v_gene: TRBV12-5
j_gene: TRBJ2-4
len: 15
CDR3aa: CASGSLPGGRDIQYF

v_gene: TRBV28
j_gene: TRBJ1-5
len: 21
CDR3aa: CASSLSTEGLTVRGGNQPQHF

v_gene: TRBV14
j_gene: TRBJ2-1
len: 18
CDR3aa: CASSQGITLGRAYNEQFF

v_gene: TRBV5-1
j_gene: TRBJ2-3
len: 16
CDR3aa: CASSLWALGSTDTQYF

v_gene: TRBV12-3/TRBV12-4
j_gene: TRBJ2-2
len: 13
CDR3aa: CASSLAHTGELFF

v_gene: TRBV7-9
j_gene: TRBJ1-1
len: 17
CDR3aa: CASSLKGRRDANTEAFF

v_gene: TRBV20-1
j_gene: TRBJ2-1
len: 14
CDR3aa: CSATHRTGYNEQFF

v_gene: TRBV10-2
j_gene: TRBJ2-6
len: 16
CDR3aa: CASSSTKLGGANVLTF

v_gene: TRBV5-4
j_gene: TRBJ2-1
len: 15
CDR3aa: CASSSPSRALNEQFF

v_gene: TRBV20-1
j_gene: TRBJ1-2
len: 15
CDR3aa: CSARDLGQGAIGYTF

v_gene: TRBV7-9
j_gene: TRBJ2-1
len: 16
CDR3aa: CASSLSSADRYNEQFF

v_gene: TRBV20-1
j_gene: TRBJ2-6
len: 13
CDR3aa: CSAKVSGANVLTF

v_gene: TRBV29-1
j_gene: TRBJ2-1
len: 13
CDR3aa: CSVGGSSYNEQFF